One sample yielded the 2 T cell receptor beta chains listed below, sequenced in a study of blood T cells in healthy people across ages. Sample-barcoded 5' priming and a J-beta primer mix drove a second PCR of roughly 6 to 12 cycles. From the 5' RACE reads, TCRdb called clonotypes with MiXCR, one entry per CDR3 protein. The table lists 1.5 million to 2 million distinct CDR3 sequences, 34% of them singletons, with around 11% in the top ten. Input material: blood. These receptors came from a woman under 40 in good health.

This chain joins TRBV20-1 and TRBJ2-7; D might be TRBD1 (5 bases). Trimming cost V 4 bases and J 10 bases, with 14 bases left between them. CDR1 is DFQATT and CDR2 is SNEGSKA in the germline V gene (reference sequence). CDR3 length: 11 amino acids. This CDR3 is CSAIGEGAQYF. CDR3 coding DNA: TGCAGTGCTATAGGGGAAGGGGCCCAGTACTTC.

This chain links TRBV20-1 with TRBJ1-1; no clear D gene. The ends were cut back, 0 bases at V and 0 bases at J, with 8 bases in the middle. This CDR3 is 14 amino acids long. The germline V gene has CDR1 DFQATT and CDR2 SNEGSKA (reference sequence). The CDR3 sequence: CSARDVGLNTEAFF. CDR3 sequence (DNA): TGCAGTGCTAGAGACGTCGGATTGAACACTGAAGCTTTCTTT.